Shown below are 5 T cell receptor beta chains from a single sample sequenced in a study of T cell repertoires in cytomegalovirus infection. Using its own MiXCR run on the reads, TCRdb lists one record per CDR3 protein. The table lists 45,000 to 55,000 distinct CDR3 sequences, roughly 19% of them singletons, with roughly 53% in the top ten. These receptors' targets are unknown. The sample consisted of CD8+ T cells from cultured PBMCs, taken from culture after CMV antigen stimulation. The receptor set was obtained from a human donor in good health (CMV status not recorded). Some clones in this sample may be carry-over from other donors' samples.

The chain is built from TRBV28 and TRBJ2-2; unclear D gene. In germline, CDR1 is MDHEN, CDR2 SYDVKM. This CDR3 has 15 amino acids. V was pared by 3 bases and J by 6 bases, with 14 bases between. CDR3 region: CASSFGRSGPGELFF. In DNA form, the CDR3 reads TGTGCCAGCAGTTTCGGGCGGTCTGGACCCGGGGAGCTGTTTTTT.

V and J are TRBV7-2 and TRBJ2-7, with D tentatively TRBD2 (6 bases). Trimming removed 0 bases at V and 3 bases at J, with 12 bases between. Germline CDR1 reads SGHTA; CDR2 reads FQGNSA. The CDR3 loop spans 15 amino acids. CDR3: CASSLAGGQVYEQYF. The CDR3 bases are TGTGCCAGCAGCTTAGCGGGGGGTCAGGTCTACGAGCAGTACTTC.

This clonotype was recorded at least ten times. The chain carries TRBV3-1 and TRBJ1-1; D not resolved. Trimming removed 4 bases from V and 6 bases from J, with 9 bases in between. CDR3 length: 12 amino acids. Germline CDR1 and CDR2: LGHDT and YNNKEL (reference sequence). In DNA, the CDR3 is TGTGCCAGCAGCCCCCCGGCAGCTGAAGCTTTCTTT. It yields the protein CASSPPAAEAFF.

This clonotype was counted many times. This chain joins TRBV6-2 or TRBV6-3 and TRBJ2-2, with D uncertain. The ends were cut back, 5 bases at V and 8 bases at J, with 9 bases in the middle. Looked up from germline, CDR1 is MNHEY and CDR2 is SVGEGT. The CDR3 contains 12 residues. The CDR3 is CASSRPWGELFF. DNA for the CDR3: TGTGCCAGCAGTCGACCCTGGGGGGAGCTGTTTTTT.

This clonotype has more than one count but fewer than ten. The chain couples TRBV28 to TRBJ2-4; D not resolved. Trimming left V 5 bases short and J 0 bases short, with 11 bases between. The germline CDR1 and CDR2 sequences are MDHEN and SYDVKM. The CDR3 covers 15 residues. CDR3 nucleotide sequence: TGTGCCAGCAGTCTCCCTAATTTAGCCAAAAACATTCAGTACTTC. Amino acid sequence: CASSLPNLAKNIQYF.